This record concerns one T cell receptor (beta chain) sequence. Here immunoSEQ multiplex PCR was the method, and the copy in TCRdb shows in-frame clones only, minus some. This table holds roughly 1,500,000 clones, about 98.5% found once. The sample originates from a study of shared clonotypes between healthy human individuals. The CDR3 runs 15 residues. The V gene's germline CDR1 is SGHTA and CDR2 FQGNSA. The ends lost 2 bases at V and 5 bases at J; junction bases unmatched: 6. Partitioning of CD4+ cells yielded a CD45RA+ naive subset and a CD45RA-negative memory subset. The genes are TRBV7-2 and TRBJ2-3; 8 bases line up with TRBD2. The sample comprised naive CD4+ T cells sorted from blood. Subset denoted: CD45RA+ positively selected. This clonotype was sampled from a man aged 25 to 40 in good health. The DNA of the CDR3 is TGTGCCAGCAGCTTACAGACTAGCGCCGGAGATACGCAGTATTTT. Translating gives CASSLQTSAGDTQYF.